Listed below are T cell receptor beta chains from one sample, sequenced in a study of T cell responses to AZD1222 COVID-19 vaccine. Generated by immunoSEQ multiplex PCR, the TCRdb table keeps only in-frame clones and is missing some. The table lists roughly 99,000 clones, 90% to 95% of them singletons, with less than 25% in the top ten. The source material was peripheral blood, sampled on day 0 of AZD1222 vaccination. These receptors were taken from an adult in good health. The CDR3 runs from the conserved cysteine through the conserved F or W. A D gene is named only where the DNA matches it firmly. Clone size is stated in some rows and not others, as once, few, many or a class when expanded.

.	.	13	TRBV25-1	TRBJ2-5	TGTGCCAGCAGTGAGGGAGTTGGAGCGACCCAGTACTTC	CASSEGVGATQYF
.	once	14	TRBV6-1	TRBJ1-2	TGTGCCAGCAGTGAAGTGAGGGGAAACTATGGCTACACCTTC	CASSEVRGNYGYTF
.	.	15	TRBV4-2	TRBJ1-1	TGTGCCAGCAGCCCCAGTGGAGGGTCTGGCACTGAAGCTTTCTTT	CASSPSGGSGTEAFF
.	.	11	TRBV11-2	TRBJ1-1	TGTGCCAGCAGTTATTGGGGTGAAGCTTTCTTT	CASSYWGEAFF
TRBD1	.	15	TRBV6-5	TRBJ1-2	TGTGCCAGCAGGGTACAGGGGGCTAGTAACTATGGCTACACCTTC	CASRVQGASNYGYTF
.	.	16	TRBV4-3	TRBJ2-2	TGCGCCAGCAGCCAAGATTCCAGGGGAGGGACCGGGGAGCTGTTTTTT	CASSQDSRGGTGELFF
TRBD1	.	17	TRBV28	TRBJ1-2	TGTGCCAGCAGGGCCCAGAATTGGGACAGGGTCTCCCTTGGCTACACCTTC	CASRAQNWDRVSLGYTF
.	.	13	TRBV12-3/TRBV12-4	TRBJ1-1	TGTGCCAGCAGTCCGATAGGGGGGTCCGAAGCTTTCTTT	CASSPIGGSEAFF
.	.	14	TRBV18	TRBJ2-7	TGTGCCAGCTCACCACCGGGTTTCGTCTACGAGCAGTACTTC	CASSPPGFVYEQYF
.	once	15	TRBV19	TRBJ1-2	TGTGCCAGTAGTATAGCTTTCAGGTCCAACTATGGCTACACCTTC	CASSIAFRSNYGYTF
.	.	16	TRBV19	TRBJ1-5	TGTGCCAGTAGTATATACGGACAACTTAGCAATCAGCCCCAGCATTTT	CASSIYGQLSNQPQHF
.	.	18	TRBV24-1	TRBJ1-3	TGTGCCACCAGTGACCTCGGCTGTGTGTTATTACGGGAGACCACCATATATTTT	CATSDLGCVLLRETTIYF
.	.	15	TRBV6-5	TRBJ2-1	TGTGCCAGTCTGGGGCACCTCCAAGGGCCCAATGAGCAGTTCTTC	CASLGHLQGPNEQFF
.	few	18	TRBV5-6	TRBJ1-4	TGTGCCAGCAGCTTGGCCGAGGCACATCGGAAGCCTAATGAAAAACTGTTTTTT	CASSLAEAHRKPNEKLFF
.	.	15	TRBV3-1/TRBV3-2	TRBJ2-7	TGTGCCAGCAGCCACGACGCTCAGGGCTGGTACGAGCAGTACTTC	CASSHDAQGWYEQYF
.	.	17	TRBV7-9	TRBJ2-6	TGTGCCAGCAGCTTAGCAGTGGCGGGGATGGGGGCCAACGTCCTGACTTTC	CASSLAVAGMGANVLTF
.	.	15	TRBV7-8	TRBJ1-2	TGTGCCAGCAGCTTAGTAAGGACACCCGTCTATGGCTACACCTTC	CASSLVRTPVYGYTF
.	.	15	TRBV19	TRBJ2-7	TGTGCCAGTAAGTTCCGGGCAGGGGAGGGCTACGAGCAGTACTTC	CASKFRAGEGYEQYF
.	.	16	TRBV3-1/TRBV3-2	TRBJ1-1	TGTGCCAGCAGCCAACGTGGACCGGTGGAGAACACTGAAGCTTTCTTT	CASSQRGPVENTEAFF
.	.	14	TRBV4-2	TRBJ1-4	TGTGCCAGCAGCCAAGGTCTGGTGGCTGAAAAACTGTTTTTT	CASSQGLVAEKLFF
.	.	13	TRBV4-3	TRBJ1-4	TGCGCCAGCAGCAGAGCAACTAATGAAAAACTGTTTTTT	CASSRATNEKLFF
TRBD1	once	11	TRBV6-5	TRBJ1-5	TGTGCCACAGGGGGTGGTCAGCCCCAGCATTTT	CATGGGQPQHF
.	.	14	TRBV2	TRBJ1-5	TGTGCCAGCAGTGAAGGGGCCAGGAATCAGCCCCAGCATTTT	CASSEGARNQPQHF
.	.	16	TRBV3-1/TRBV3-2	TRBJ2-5	TGTGCCAGCAGCCACGGGGGACGGAGGTACCAAGAGACCCAGTACTTC	CASSHGGRRYQETQYF
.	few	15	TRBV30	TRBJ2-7	TGTGCCTGGAGCCTCCCTGCCCTGGGACGGAACGAGCAGTACTTC	CAWSLPALGRNEQYF
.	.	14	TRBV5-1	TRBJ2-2	TGCGCCAGCAGCTGGAAGGATAACACCGGGGAGCTGTTTTTT	CASSWKDNTGELFF
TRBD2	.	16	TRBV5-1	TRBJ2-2	TGCGCCAGCAGTTCTTTTGGGACTAGTACTCCCGGGGAGCTGTTTTTT	CASSSFGTSTPGELFF
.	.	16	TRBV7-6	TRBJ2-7	TGTGCCAGCAGCTTAGGTACGCTTTCCAGGTGGAGGGAGCAGTACTTC	CASSLGTLSRWREQYF
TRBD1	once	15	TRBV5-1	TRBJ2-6	TGCGCCAGCAGCCCTGCGGGACAGGGTGCCAACGTCCTGACTTTC	CASSPAGQGANVLTF
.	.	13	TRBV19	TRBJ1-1	TGTGCCAGTAGTATAAGGGTACGCACTGAAGCTTTCTTT	CASSIRVRTEAFF
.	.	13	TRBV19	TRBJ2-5	TGTGCCAGTAGTAGTTTGGCCCAAGAGACCCAGTACTTC	CASSSLAQETQYF
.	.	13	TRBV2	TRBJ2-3	TGTGCCACAAACGAGGGCATAGGGGATACGCAGTATTTT	CATNEGIGDTQYF
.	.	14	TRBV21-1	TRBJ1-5	TGTGCCAGAGCGACAGGGGATAGCAATCAGCCCCAGCATTTT	CARATGDSNQPQHF
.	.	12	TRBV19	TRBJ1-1	TGTGCCAGTACCGCAATGAACACTGAAGCTTTCTTT	CASTAMNTEAFF
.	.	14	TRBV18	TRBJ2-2	TGTGCCAGCTCACCGACAGGGAACACCGGGGAGCTGTTTTTT	CASSPTGNTGELFF
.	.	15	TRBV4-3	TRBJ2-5	TGCGCCAGCAGCCAAGATCAGGGTTTCGTCGAGACCCAGTACTTC	CASSQDQGFVETQYF
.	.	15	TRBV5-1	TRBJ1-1	TGCGCCAGCAGCTTGGCCCCCGGGGTGAACACTGAAGCTTTCTTT	CASSLAPGVNTEAFF
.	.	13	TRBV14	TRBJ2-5	TGTGCCAGCAGCCAAGAGGGGCGAGAGACCCAGTACTTC	CASSQEGRETQYF
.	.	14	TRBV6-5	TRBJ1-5	TGTGCCACCCTTTACGATTCGGGGGTACCGCCCCAGCATTTT	CATLYDSGVPPQHF
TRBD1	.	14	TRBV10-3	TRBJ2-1	TGTGCCACCGTCGGGACAGCCATGGGTAATGAGCAGTTCTTC	CATVGTAMGNEQFF
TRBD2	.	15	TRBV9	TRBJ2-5	TGTGCCAGCAGTGCCAAGCGGGGGCCAGGAGAGACCCAGTACTTC	CASSAKRGPGETQYF
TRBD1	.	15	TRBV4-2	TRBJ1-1	TGTGCCAGCAGCGAGGAGGGGACAGGGTCGGCTGAAGCTTTCTTT	CASSEEGTGSAEAFF
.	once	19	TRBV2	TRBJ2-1	TGTGCCAGCAGTGAAGTACCTCCTCGGTGGGGGGGCCGCCGCAATGAGCAGTTCTTC	CASSEVPPRWGGRRNEQFF
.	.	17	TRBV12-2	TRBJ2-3	TGTGCAAGTCGCTTAGCGAGGCAGCCGAACATACCAGATACGCAGTATTTT	CASRLARQPNIPDTQYF
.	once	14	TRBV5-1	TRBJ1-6	TGCGCCAGCAGCTTGGCCGGCAGCAATTCTCCCCTCCACTTT	CASSLAGSNSPLHF
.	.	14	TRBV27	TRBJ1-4	TGTGCCAGCAGCCTAGACAGCTGGGGTGAAAAACTGTTTTTT	CASSLDSWGEKLFF
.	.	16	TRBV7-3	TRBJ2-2	TGTGCCAGCAGCCCCGTTGAGACAGCGAACACCGGGGAGCTGTTTTTT	CASSPVETANTGELFF
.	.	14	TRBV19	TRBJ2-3	TGTGCCAGTAGTATTTGGGGGGACTCAGATACGCAGTATTTT	CASSIWGDSDTQYF
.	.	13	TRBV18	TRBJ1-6	TGTGCCAGCTCATCCTCCTATAATTCACCCCTCCACTTT	CASSSSYNSPLHF
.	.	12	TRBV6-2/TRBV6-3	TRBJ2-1	TGTGCCAGCAGTGACAGCCTCAGTGAGCAGTTCTTC	CASSDSLSEQFF
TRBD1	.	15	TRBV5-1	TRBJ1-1	TGCGCCAGCAGCTTATCAGTTACAGGGGACACTGAAGCTTTCTTT	CASSLSVTGDTEAFF
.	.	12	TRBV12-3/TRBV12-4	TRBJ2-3	TGTGCCAGCAGCCCCGACAGGCCAACGCAGTATTTT	CASSPDRPTQYF
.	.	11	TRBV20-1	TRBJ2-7	TGCAGTGCTCCTACAGGGTACGAGCAGTACTTC	CSAPTGYEQYF
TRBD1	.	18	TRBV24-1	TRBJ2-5	TGTGCCACCAGTAACGGACAGGGCGAAGGTTCAGTGATAGAGACCCAGTACTTC	CATSNGQGEGSVIETQYF
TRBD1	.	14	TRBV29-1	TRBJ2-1	TGCAGCGTTGAACTTGGGGACAGGGGGCCTGAGCAGTTCTTC	CSVELGDRGPEQFF
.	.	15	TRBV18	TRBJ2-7	TGTGCCAGCTCACCTGATACAGGGGGGGTTCTCGAGCAGTACTTC	CASSPDTGGVLEQYF
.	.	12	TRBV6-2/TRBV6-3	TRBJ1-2	TGTGCCAGCAGTTTTTTTAACTATGGCTACACCTTC	CASSFFNYGYTF
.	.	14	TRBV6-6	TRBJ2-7	TGTGCCAGCAGTTACTCGGGAGTAAGCTACGAGCAGTACTTC	CASSYSGVSYEQYF
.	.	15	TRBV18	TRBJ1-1	TGTGCCAGCTCACCACGTGTTCAGGGGACTACTGAAGCTTTCTTT	CASSPRVQGTTEAFF